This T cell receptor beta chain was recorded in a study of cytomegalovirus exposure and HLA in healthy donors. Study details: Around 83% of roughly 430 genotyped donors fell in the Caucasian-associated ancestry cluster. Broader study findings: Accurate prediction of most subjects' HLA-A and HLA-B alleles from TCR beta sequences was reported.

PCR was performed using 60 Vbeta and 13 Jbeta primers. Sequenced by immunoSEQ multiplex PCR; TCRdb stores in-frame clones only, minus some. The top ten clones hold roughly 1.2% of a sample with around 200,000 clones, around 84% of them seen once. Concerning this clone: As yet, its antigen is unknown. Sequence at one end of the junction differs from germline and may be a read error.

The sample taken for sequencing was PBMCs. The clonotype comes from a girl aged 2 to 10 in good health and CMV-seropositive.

Here the CDR3 reads CASRLAGGPQSDF. The DNA for the CDR3 is TGTGCCAGCAGACTAGCGGGAGGCCCCCAATCGGACTTC. The chain recombines TRBV28 with TRBJ2-7; 12 bases line up with TRBD2. CDR3 length equals 13 residues. CDR1 is MDHEN, CDR2 SYDVKM, per germline.